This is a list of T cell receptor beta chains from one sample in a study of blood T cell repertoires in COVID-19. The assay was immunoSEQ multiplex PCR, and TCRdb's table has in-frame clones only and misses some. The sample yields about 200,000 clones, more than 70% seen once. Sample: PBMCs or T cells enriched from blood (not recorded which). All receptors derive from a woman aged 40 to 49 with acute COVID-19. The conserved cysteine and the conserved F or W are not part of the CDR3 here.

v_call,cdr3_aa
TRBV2,ASRTWSYGYT
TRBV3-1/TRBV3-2,ASSQDYATGELF
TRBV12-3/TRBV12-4,ASSDLKGTQH
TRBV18,ASSPTDDSTGELF
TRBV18,ASSPEGQLMY
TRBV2,ASSGRGQGKRGYT
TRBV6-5,ASERLAAFKGELF
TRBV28,ASSPRGLVTYNEQF
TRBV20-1,SASAGSGRSTGELF
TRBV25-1,ASTGSLYGYT
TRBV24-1,ATSGQGPSGNTIY
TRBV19,ASSESGVRTQY
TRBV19,ASSIIRGGALNTEAF
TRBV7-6,ASSLSAARSSNEKLF
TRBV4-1,ASSQEALGELPYGYT
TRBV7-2,ASSLAGTSGINEQF
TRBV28,ASSHPRQNTEAF
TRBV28,ASSSEDRETQY
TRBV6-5,ASSYSAGGSEQY
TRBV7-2,ASSLARDRGGNYGYT
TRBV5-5,ASSSRTDYYEQY
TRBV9,ASSVDVGGYGYT
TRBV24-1,ATSDVGLAGTGELF
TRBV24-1,ATSGTSGRAGTGELF
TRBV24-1,ATSDSTSGSLREQY
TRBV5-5,ASSPQGYEQY
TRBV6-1,ASSEARHREFGYT
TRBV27,ASRPWTGELEAF
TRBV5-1,ASSLVQGAAETQY
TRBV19,ASSSLAGAVEQY
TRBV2,ASMQETEAF
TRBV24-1,ATSTHGTYNSPLH
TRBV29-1,SVGQGAGGKLF
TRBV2,ASMGGEVNEQY
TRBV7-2,ASSLELGSYSPLH
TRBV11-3,ASSVGNPGQGGDEQF
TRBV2,ASSERGGTGSYEQY
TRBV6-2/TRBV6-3,ASSNPGQGGAF
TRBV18,ASSTEWSSYNSPLH
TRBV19,ASSIVKNTEAF
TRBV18,ASSPGGVYSNQPQH
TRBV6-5,ASSTYRNQPQH
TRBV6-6,ASSYFAGTEGNTIY
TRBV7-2,ASSLGGQSVYGYT
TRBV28,ASSPSGLASNIQY
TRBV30,AWEPGQANEKLF
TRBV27,ASSSGTGVSGNQPQH